These T cell receptor beta chains were read from a single sample in a study of shared clonotypes between healthy human individuals. TCRdb's copy holds only in-frame clones and misses some; the assay was immunoSEQ multiplex PCR. The sample records approximately 2,000,000 clones, around 92% being singletons. The sequenced sample was naive CD4+ T cells from PBMCs. The receptors derive from a man aged 18 to 30 in good health. Some clones in this sample may be carry-over from other donors' samples. CDR3s include the opening cysteine and the closing phenylalanine or tryptophan. A D gene is named only where the DNA matches it firmly. The size field is filled for only some rows; it gives once, few, many or a size class.

D,V,J,length,size,CDR3,DNA
NA,TRBV5-1,TRBJ2-1,13,NA,CASSIGGYNEQFF,TGCGCCAGCAGCATCGGGGGCTACAATGAGCAGTTCTTC
NA,TRBV28,TRBJ2-1,11,NA,CASSPSGEQFF,TGTGCCAGCAGCCCATCGGGTGAGCAGTTCTTC
NA,TRBV18,TRBJ1-5,15,NA,CASSPGVRAGQPQHF,TGTGCCAGCTCACCCGGTGTTCGGGCAGGTCAGCCCCAGCATTTT
TRBD1,TRBV4-1,TRBJ2-5,17,NA,CASSRDNPGQLLETQYF,TGCGCCAGCAGCCGAGATAATCCGGGACAGCTTTTGGAGACCCAGTACTTC
TRBD2,TRBV5-4,TRBJ2-1,15,NA,CASSRKAGVGGLEFF,TGTGCCAGCAGCAGGAAAGCGGGAGTGGGAGGATTAGAATTCTTC
TRBD1,TRBV28,TRBJ1-1,14,NA,CASSLWTGNTEAFF,TGTGCCAGCAGTCTTTGGACAGGGAACACTGAAGCTTTCTTT
TRBD1,TRBV5-1,TRBJ2-5,15,NA,CASTNQGQGVETQYF,TGCGCCAGCACCAACCAGGGACAGGGTGTTGAGACCCAGTACTTC
TRBD1,TRBV7-9,TRBJ1-4,13,NA,CAGTGVGNEKLFF,TGTGCCGGTACAGGGGTCGGTAATGAAAAACTGTTTTTT
NA,TRBV5-1,TRBJ1-1,14,few,CASSGGYLGAEAFF,TGCGCCAGCAGCGGGGGTTACCTCGGCGCTGAAGCTTTCTTT
TRBD1,TRBV11-2,TRBJ2-1,15,NA,CASSLLGQGADEQFF,TGTGCCAGCAGCCTACTGGGACAGGGGGCCGATGAGCAGTTCTTC
NA,TRBV6-5,TRBJ2-7,13,NA,CASSYSPAGAQYF,TGTGCCAGCAGTTACTCCCCGGCCGGAGCGCAGTACTTC
NA,TRBV18,TRBJ2-7,11,NA,CASSLRGEQYF,TGTGCCAGCTCCCTGAGGGGCGAGCAGTACTTC
NA,TRBV30,TRBJ1-1,12,NA,CAGTRVNTEAFF,TGTGCCGGGACACGGGTGAACACTGAAGCTTTCTTT
TRBD1,TRBV29-1,TRBJ2-2,15,NA,CSAKTGGTNTGELFF,TGCAGCGCAAAGACAGGGGGTACGAACACCGGGGAGCTGTTTTTT
TRBD1,TRBV10-3,TRBJ2-6,19,NA,CAISEFRDREVRGANVLTF,TGTGCCATCAGTGAATTCCGGGACAGGGAAGTACGAGGGGCCAACGTCCTGACTTTC
TRBD2,TRBV10-2,TRBJ2-5,16,NA,CASSAQFLAGMETQYF,TGCGCCAGCAGCGCCCAATTTCTAGCGGGAATGGAGACCCAGTACTTC
NA,TRBV19,TRBJ1-1,13,NA,CASRILGGTEAFF,TGTGCCAGTAGAATCCTCGGGGGCACTGAAGCTTTCTTT
NA,TRBV28,TRBJ2-7,14,NA,CASSGNTGNDEQYF,TGTGCCAGCAGCGGTAACACAGGGAACGACGAGCAGTACTTC
NA,TRBV6-5,TRBJ2-3,15,NA,CASSYSLVYTDTQYF,TGTGCCAGCAGTTACTCACTGGTTTACACAGATACGCAGTATTTT
NA,TRBV28,TRBJ1-1,15,NA,CASSVGGTDLTGAFF,TGTGCCAGCAGTGTAGGGGGGACTGACCTAACGGGAGCTTTCTTT
NA,TRBV2,TRBJ1-6,13,NA,CASRATHNSPLHF,TGTGCCAGCAGGGCTACTCATAATTCACCCCTCCACTTT
NA,TRBV7-2,TRBJ2-3,16,NA,CASSSLPHVGTDTQYF,TGTGCCAGCAGCTCCCTCCCTCACGTGGGGACAGATACGCAGTATTTT
NA,TRBV20-1,TRBJ2-2,11,NA,CSARVGQFLFF,TGCAGTGCTAGAGTTGGACAGTTCCTGTTTTTT
TRBD1,TRBV12-5,TRBJ1-2,18,NA,CASGLVLGTGGADYGYTF,TGTGCTAGTGGTTTGGTACTCGGGACAGGGGGCGCGGACTATGGCTACACCTTC
NA,TRBV11-3,TRBJ1-1,13,few,CASSLVGDTEAFF,TGTGCCAGCAGCTTAGTGGGGGACACTGAAGCTTTCTTT
TRBD2,TRBV4-2,TRBJ2-1,16,NA,CASSQGTSGYYNEQFF,TGTGCCAGCAGCCAAGGTACTAGCGGGTACTACAATGAGCAGTTCTTC
TRBD2,TRBV5-1,TRBJ2-2,17,NA,CASSMTSGSIDTGELFF,TGCGCCAGCAGCATGACTAGCGGGAGTATCGACACCGGGGAGCTGTTTTTT
NA,TRBV11-2,TRBJ1-1,15,few,CASSLSPAMNTEAFF,TGTGCCAGCAGCTTGAGTCCCGCGATGAACACTGAAGCTTTCTTT
TRBD1,TRBV5-1,TRBJ2-1,14,NA,CASSLPTGAAEQFF,TGCGCCAGCAGCTTGCCCACAGGGGCAGCTGAGCAGTTCTTC
TRBD1,TRBV4-2,TRBJ1-4,19,NA,CASSPRTGGSEATNEKLFF,TGTGCCAGCAGCCCGCGGACAGGGGGCTCTGAGGCAACTAATGAAAAACTGTTTTTT
NA,TRBV9,TRBJ2-3,13,NA,CASSAAGTDTQYF,TGTGCCAGCAGCGCGGCTGGGACAGATACGCAGTATTTT
NA,TRBV5-1,TRBJ1-1,17,NA,CASYIRRGPRGETEAFF,TGCGCCAGCTATATCAGGCGGGGTCCAAGGGGAGAAACTGAAGCTTTCTTT
TRBD2,TRBV5-6,TRBJ2-1,16,NA,CASGRLAGRPYNEQFF,TGTGCCAGCGGGAGACTAGCGGGCCGACCTTACAATGAGCAGTTCTTC
NA,TRBV7-3,TRBJ1-2,14,NA,CASSPSFQDYGYTF,TGTGCCAGCAGCCCAAGTTTCCAGGACTATGGCTACACCTTC
TRBD1,TRBV28,TRBJ2-7,16,NA,CASRPPGTGVPYEQYF,TGTGCCAGCAGGCCCCCAGGGACAGGGGTCCCCTACGAGCAGTACTTC
NA,TRBV7-3,TRBJ2-5,14,NA,CASSSTGARGTQYF,TGTGCCAGCAGCTCAACCGGGGCACGAGGGACCCAGTACTTC
TRBD1,TRBV19,TRBJ1-1,17,once,CASGVVGQGVRGTEAFF,TGTGCCAGTGGAGTTGTCGGACAGGGGGTAAGGGGCACTGAAGCTTTCTTT
TRBD2,TRBV28,TRBJ2-4,17,NA,CASSPGGLAGLRSIQYF,TGTGCCAGCAGTCCAGGGGGACTAGCGGGACTTCGAAGCATTCAGTACTTC
TRBD1,TRBV6-1,TRBJ1-5,13,once,CASSPTGAQPQHF,TGTGCCAGCTCCCCCACAGGGGCTCAGCCCCAGCATTTT
NA,TRBV6-5,TRBJ2-2,13,NA,CASRKANTGELFF,TGTGCCAGCAGAAAAGCGAACACCGGGGAGCTGTTTTTT
NA,TRBV2,TRBJ1-5,14,NA,CASSEQGSGQPQHF,TGTGCCAGCAGTGAACAGGGTAGCGGTCAGCCCCAGCATTTT
NA,TRBV4-1,TRBJ1-1,15,NA,CASSRTGGVNTEAFF,TGCGCCAGCAGCCGCACGGGAGGAGTGAACACTGAAGCTTTCTTT
TRBD2,TRBV25-1,TRBJ2-3,15,NA,CASSPSGRLEDTQYF,TGTGCCAGCAGCCCTAGCGGGCGGTTGGAAGATACGCAGTATTTT
NA,TRBV7-9,TRBJ1-1,14,NA,CASSQRPGWAEAFF,TGTGCCAGCAGCCAGAGACCCGGGTGGGCTGAAGCTTTCTTT
NA,TRBV10-3,TRBJ2-3,12,NA,CATEGGTDTQYF,TGTGCCACCGAAGGAGGAACAGATACGCAGTATTTT
TRBD2,TRBV5-4,TRBJ2-7,15,NA,CASKEAGGQVHEQYF,TGTGCCAGCAAAGAAGCGGGAGGGCAGGTTCACGAGCAGTACTTC
NA,TRBV12-5,TRBJ1-5,18,NA,CASGLVGMGVVRNQPQHF,TGTGCTAGTGGTTTGGTTGGGATGGGGGTTGTGCGCAATCAGCCCCAGCATTTT
TRBD2,TRBV28,TRBJ2-5,18,NA,CASSLLGTSGVLLETQYF,TGTGCCAGCAGTTTACTCGGGACTAGCGGGGTGTTGTTGGAGACCCAGTACTTC
TRBD1,TRBV4-3,TRBJ2-7,15,NA,CASSQRTGLSYEQYF,TGCGCCAGCAGCCAACGGACAGGGCTTTCCTACGAGCAGTACTTC
TRBD2,TRBV10-3,TRBJ2-7,15,NA,CAISDGGLAVYEQYF,TGTGCCATCAGTGATGGGGGACTAGCGGTCTACGAGCAGTACTTC
NA,TRBV7-3,TRBJ2-2,16,NA,CASSPRVAGNTGELFF,TGTGCCAGCAGCCCCCGAGTCGCGGGGAACACCGGGGAGCTGTTTTTT